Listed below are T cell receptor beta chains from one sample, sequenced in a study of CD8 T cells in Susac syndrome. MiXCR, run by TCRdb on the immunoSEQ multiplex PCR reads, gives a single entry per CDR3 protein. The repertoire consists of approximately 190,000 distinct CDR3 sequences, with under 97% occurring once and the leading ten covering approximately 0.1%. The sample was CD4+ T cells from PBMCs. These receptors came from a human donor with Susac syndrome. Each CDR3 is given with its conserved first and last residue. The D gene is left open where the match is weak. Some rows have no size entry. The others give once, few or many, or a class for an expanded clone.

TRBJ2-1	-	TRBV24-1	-	TGTGCCACCAGTGACGGGGACGGCGCCCCCCACAATGAGCAGTTCTTC	CATSDGDGAPHNEQFF
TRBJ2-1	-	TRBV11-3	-	TGTGCCAGCAGCTTGGGCAGACACAATGAGCAGTTCTTC	CASSLGRHNEQFF
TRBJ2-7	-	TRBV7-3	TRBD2	TGTGCCAGCAGCCTAACTAGCGGGGCTCAGTACGAGCAGTACTTC	CASSLTSGAQYEQYF
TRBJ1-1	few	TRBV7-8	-	TGTGCCAGCAGCTTTCCGAACACTGAAGCTTTCTTT	CASSFPNTEAFF
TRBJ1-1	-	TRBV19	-	TGTGCCAGTAGTCCCGATAGGTGGGAAACTGAAGCTTTCTTT	CASSPDRWETEAFF
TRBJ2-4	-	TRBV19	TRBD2	TGTGCCAGTAGGCAGCGGGGGGGCGGAAACATTCAGTACTTC	CASRQRGGGNIQYF
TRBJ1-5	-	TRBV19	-	TGTGCCAGTAGTATGTGGGGAAGGAGCAATCAGCCCCAGCATTTT	CASSMWGRSNQPQHF
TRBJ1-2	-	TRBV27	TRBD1	TGTGCCAGCAGTGTGGACAGGGGCTATGGCTACACCTTC	CASSVDRGYGYTF
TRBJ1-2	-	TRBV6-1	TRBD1	TGTGCCTCAGGGCAGGGGGCGTCAGGCTACACCTTC	CASGQGASGYTF
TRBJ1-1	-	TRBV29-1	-	TGCAGCGTTGCGACAGGATTGAACACTGAAGCTTTCTTT	CSVATGLNTEAFF
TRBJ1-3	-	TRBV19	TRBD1	TGTGCCAGTAGTCCTCGACAGGGGTATGCGTCTGGAAACACCATATATTTT	CASSPRQGYASGNTIYF
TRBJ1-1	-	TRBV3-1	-	TGTGCCAGCAGCCGATCACAGACAGGCACTGAAGCTTTCTTT	CASSRSQTGTEAFF
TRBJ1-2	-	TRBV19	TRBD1	TGTGCCAGTATCCTAGCCCCGGGACAGGGATTATATGGCTACACCTTC	CASILAPGQGLYGYTF
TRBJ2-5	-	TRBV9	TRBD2	TGTGCCAGCAGCGCCCGGGGGGAAGAGACCCAGTACTTC	CASSARGEETQYF
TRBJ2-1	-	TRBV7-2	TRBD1	TGTGCCAGCAGCTTAGCGGGACAGAACTCCTACAATGAGCAGTTCTTC	CASSLAGQNSYNEQFF
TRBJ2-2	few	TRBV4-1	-	TGCGCCAGCAGCCAAGACGGGACCATCGCCGGGGAGCTGTTTTTT	CASSQDGTIAGELFF
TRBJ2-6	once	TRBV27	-	TGTGCCAGCGGGAACAGGGCTGGGGCCAACGTCCTGACTTTC	CASGNRAGANVLTF
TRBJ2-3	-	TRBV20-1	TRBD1	TGCAGTGCTAGCTGGACAGGGGTTTTGGATACGCAGTATTTT	CSASWTGVLDTQYF
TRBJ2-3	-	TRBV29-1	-	TGCAGCGTTGATGGAACAGGACCTCGCACAGATACGCAGTATTTT	CSVDGTGPRTDTQYF
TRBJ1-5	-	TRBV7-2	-	TGTGCCGGCAATCGTGTTTTAAATCAGCCCCAGCATTTT	CAGNRVLNQPQHF
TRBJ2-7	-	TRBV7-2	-	TGTGCCAGCATCCTACCCTCGGACCGCGCCGAGCAGTACTTC	CASILPSDRAEQYF
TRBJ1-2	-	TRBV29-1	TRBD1	TGCAGCGCGAAAGAAACAGGGGCCGATGGCTACACCTTC	CSAKETGADGYTF
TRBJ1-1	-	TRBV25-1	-	TGTGCCAGCAGTAGAGGAGCCACTGAAGCTTTCTTT	CASSRGATEAFF
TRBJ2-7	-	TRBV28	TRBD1	TGTGCCAGCAGCCTGCCGCGACAGGGGGGCTCCTACGAGCAGTACTTC	CASSLPRQGGSYEQYF
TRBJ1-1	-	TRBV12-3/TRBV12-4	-	TGTGCCAGCAGCACGGGATTGAACACTGAAGCTTTCTTT	CASSTGLNTEAFF
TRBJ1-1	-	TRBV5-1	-	TGCGCCAGCAGCTTGGCCACATCGGGGGGAAACACTGAAGCTTTCTTT	CASSLATSGGNTEAFF